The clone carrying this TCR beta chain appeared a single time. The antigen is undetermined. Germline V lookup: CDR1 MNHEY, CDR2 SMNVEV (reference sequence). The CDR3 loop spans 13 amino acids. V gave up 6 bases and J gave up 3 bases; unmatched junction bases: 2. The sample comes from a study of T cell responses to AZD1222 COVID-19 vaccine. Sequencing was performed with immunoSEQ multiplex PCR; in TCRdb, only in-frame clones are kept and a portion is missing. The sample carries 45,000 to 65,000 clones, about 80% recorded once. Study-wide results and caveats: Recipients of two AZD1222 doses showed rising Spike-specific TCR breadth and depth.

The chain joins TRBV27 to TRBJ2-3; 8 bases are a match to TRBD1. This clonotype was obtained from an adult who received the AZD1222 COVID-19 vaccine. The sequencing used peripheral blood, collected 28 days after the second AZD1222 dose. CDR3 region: CASSRQGTDTQYF. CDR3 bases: TGTGCCAGCAGCAGACAGGGGACAGATACGCAGTATTTT.